This paragraph covers one T cell receptor (beta chain) sequence. Its antigen is undetermined. The data originate from a study of blood T cells in healthy people across ages. In the study overall: Roughly one uniquely barcoded beta molecule per two T cells was captured.

Germline CDR1 reads SGHRS; CDR2 reads YFSETQ. The CDR3 is 14 amino acids. V was trimmed by 5 bases and J by 5 bases, leaving 16 bases between them. Findings and caveats of the study: What prevented conclusive comparison of naive and antigen-experienced cells was that PBMCs were unsorted.

Total RNA, at least 6 micrograms per sample, was extracted from PBMCs. Together with a sample-barcoded 5' primer, a J-beta primer mix was included in a second PCR lasting roughly 6 to 12 cycles. Sequencing yielded, for each sample, at least 3 million paired-end reads carrying CDR3. Each CDR3 protein gets one entry after TCRdb re-called the 5' RACE reads with MiXCR. The repertoire has about 1.5 million distinct CDR3 sequences, 35% to 45% of them found once; the top ten carry about 4.1%. The sample consisted of blood. The rearrangement uses TRBV5-1 and TRBJ2-5; tentatively, D is TRBD1 or TRBD2 (5 bases each). This TCR was recovered from a woman under 30 in good health. CDR3 amino acids: CASSGGYGTETQYF. CDR3 in DNA: TGCGCCAGCAGTGGGGGATATGGGACGGAGACCCAGTACTTC.